The clone carrying this T cell receptor beta chain occurred many times. What it binds is not known. This may arise from a read error, as a much more abundant clone is one base away. Via MiXCR, TCRdb re-called the PCR reads. The table lists about 28,000 clones, roughly 17% of them singletons. Germline assignment: CDR1 MNHNS and CDR2 SASEGT. The CDR3 spans 15 residues. The data were taken from a study of metastatic and nonmetastatic thyroid tumors. Study-wide results and limits: Within blood and tumor, benign nodules reportedly had significantly lower TCR beta diversity than malignant thyroid tumors did.

All patients were treatment-naive before thyroid surgery. This chain connects TRBV6-1 to TRBJ2-1; TRBD2 agrees at 10 bases. The sample consisted of blood. The sequence was obtained from a female donor with papillary thyroid cancer or a benign thyroid nodule (not recorded which). Some clones in this sample may be carry-over from other donors' samples. CDR3 bases: TGTGCCGGCAGCATAGCGGGAGGCTCCTACAATGAGCAGTTCTTC. Amino acids: CAGSIAGGSYNEQFF.